This is a list of T cell receptor beta chains from one sample in a study of human T cells and chemical hapten exposure. MiXCR was run by TCRdb on the RACE reads, yielding one entry per CDR3 protein. The sample gives tens of thousands of distinct CDR3 sequences, 9% to 10% of which show up once; approximately 17% is in the top ten. This specimen consisted of whole blood, obtained in connection with sensitization to the hapten diphenylcyclopropenone (DPC). The origin of the receptors is a woman aged 40 to 49 with alopecia areata. Some clones in this sample may be carry-over from other donors' samples. The CDR3 runs from the conserved cysteine through the conserved F or W. The order of the fields is clone size, V gene, D gene, J gene, CDR3 DNA, CDR3 protein. The D gene is left open where the match is weak. Clone sizes are given selectively: once, few, many, or a class where the clone is expanded.

>NA|TRBV28|TRBD2|TRBJ2-4
TGTGCCAGCAGTCCCCCCCAGCGGGGGGCCCGGTACTTC
CASSPPQRGARYF
>many|TRBV12-3/TRBV12-4|TRBD1|TRBJ1-2
TGTGCCAGCAGTTCCGGGACAGGGTTTGGCTATGGCTACACCTTC
CASSSGTGFGYGYTF
>many|TRBV7-9|NA|TRBJ2-2
TGTGCCAGCAGCCGTCACCCGGACAGAAACACCGGGGAGCTGTTTTTT
CASSRHPDRNTGELFF
>few|TRBV4-1|TRBD1|TRBJ2-4
TGCGCCAGCAGCCAAGCGACAGGGATTTTTCAGTACTTC
CASSQATGIFQYF
>NA|TRBV19|NA|TRBJ2-2
TGTGCCAGTAACCGAGCTCGAGGGGAGCTGTTTTTT
CASNRARGELFF
>NA|TRBV2|TRBD1|TRBJ2-1
TGTGCCAGCAAGAGATCCCTAATTCGGACAGGGACCAATGAGCAGTTCTTC
CASKRSLIRTGTNEQFF
>few|TRBV12-3/TRBV12-4|NA|TRBJ2-1
TGTGCCAGCAGTTTATCTTTGCCCGTTAATGAGCAGTTCTTC
CASSLSLPVNEQFF
>NA|TRBV10-3|TRBD1|TRBJ1-1
TGTGCCATCAGGGGGGACAGGAACACTGAAGCTTTCTTT
CAIRGDRNTEAFF
>NA|TRBV20-1|NA|TRBJ2-3
TGCAGTGCTAGAGTCGCGGGGGCCACAGATACGCAGTATTTT
CSARVAGATDTQYF
>few|TRBV5-1|NA|TRBJ2-1
TGCGCCAGCAGCCGTGGACAAGAGCAGTTCTTC
CASSRGQEQFF
>NA|TRBV6-2/TRBV6-3|NA|TRBJ2-2
TGTGCCACCACCCCAGGGACCCCGAACACCGGGGAGCTGTTTTTT
CATTPGTPNTGELFF
>many|TRBV21-1|NA|TRBJ1-5
TGTGCCAGCAGCAAACTGGTCGAGGGCAATCAGCCCCAGCATTTT
CASSKLVEGNQPQHF
>NA|TRBV30|NA|TRBJ2-2
TGTGCCTGGAGTGCGACACCGAACGTGCCCGGGGAGCTGTTTTTT
CAWSATPNVPGELFF
>few|TRBV7-9|NA|TRBJ1-5
TGTGCCAGCAGCTTAGCCGCAGGGGTAAAGCCCCAGCATTTT
CASSLAAGVKPQHF
>NA|TRBV6-5|NA|TRBJ2-6
TGTGCCAGCACCGACTCTGGGGCCAACGTCCTGACTTTC
CASTDSGANVLTF
>few|TRBV11-3|TRBD1|TRBJ2-7
TGTGCCAGCAGCCTACAGGGGTCCTACGAGCAGTACTTC
CASSLQGSYEQYF
>NA|TRBV5-6|NA|TRBJ2-3
TGTGCCAGCAGCTTGGCTTGGGTAGCCACAGATACGCAGTATTTT
CASSLAWVATDTQYF
>few|TRBV7-3|TRBD2|TRBJ2-5
TGTGCCAGCAGCCGGACTAGCGGGGAGACGGAGACCCAGTACTTC
CASSRTSGETETQYF
>NA|TRBV12-3/TRBV12-4|TRBD2|TRBJ2-1
TGTGCCAGCAGTTTACCCCGAAGCGGGGGGAGAGGGAATGAGCAGTTCTTC
CASSLPRSGGRGNEQFF
>many|TRBV20-1|NA|TRBJ2-3
TGCAGTGCTAGTGGTTTCCGTGCCAGCATACAAGATACGCAGTATTTT
CSASGFRASIQDTQYF
>many|TRBV6-2/TRBV6-3|NA|TRBJ2-3
TGTGCCAGCAGTTTCAGGGGCATAGATACGCAGTATTTT
CASSFRGIDTQYF
>many|TRBV10-2|TRBD1|TRBJ1-6
TGCGCCAGCAGCCGCACCATGACAGGGACGGGAAGTAATTCACCCCTCCACTTT
CASSRTMTGTGSNSPLHF
>NA|TRBV6-1|NA|TRBJ1-5
TGTGCCAGCAGTTATGACAAGTATGGCAATCAGCCCCAGCATTTT
CASSYDKYGNQPQHF
>many|TRBV4-3|NA|TRBJ2-4
TGCGCCAGCAGCCCTTTGGCCGGAGGGGACATTCAGTACTTC
CASSPLAGGDIQYF
>NA|TRBV20-1|NA|TRBJ2-1
TGCAGTGCTAGAGATCTCAGGGTCCCCTACAATGAGCAGTTCTTC
CSARDLRVPYNEQFF
>few|TRBV15|TRBD1|TRBJ2-6
TGTGCCACCAGCAGACAGGGGGTTATAACTGGGGCCAACGTCCTGACTTTC
CATSRQGVITGANVLTF
>few|TRBV29-1|TRBD2|TRBJ2-3
TGCAGCGTTGAACAACTAGCGGGGCTGTATTTT
CSVEQLAGLYF
>many|TRBV6-4|NA|TRBJ2-1
TGTGCCAGCAGTGGAGGCGACGCCTACAATGAGCAGTTCTTC
CASSGGDAYNEQFF
>few|TRBV7-2|TRBD1|TRBJ2-7
TGTGCCAGCAGCCGACAGGGGGCGGAGGAGCAGTACTTC
CASSRQGAEEQYF
>NA|TRBV5-8|NA|TRBJ2-7
TGTGCCAGCAGCTTGGTTCAAGGACATACCCGCGAGCAGTACTTC
CASSLVQGHTREQYF
>many|TRBV5-1|NA|TRBJ2-5
TGCGCCAGCAGCTTGGCCTCAACTGCGCAAGAGACCCAGTACTTC
CASSLASTAQETQYF
>NA|TRBV5-6|TRBD1|TRBJ1-2
TGTGCCAGCAGCACCAGGGGGCATAACTATGGCTACACCTTC
CASSTRGHNYGYTF
>few|TRBV7-9|TRBD1|TRBJ2-2
TGTGCCAGCAGCACTCTGACAGGGAGAAACACCGGGGAGCTGTTTTTT
CASSTLTGRNTGELFF
>few|TRBV5-1|TRBD1|TRBJ2-7
TGCGCCAGCAGCGGGACAGGGGGCTACGAGCAGTACTTC
CASSGTGGYEQYF
>many|TRBV9|NA|TRBJ1-2
TGTGCCAGCAGCGGAGCCCTCAACAGGGTCCTGTATGGCTACACCTTC
CASSGALNRVLYGYTF
>many|TRBV7-2|NA|TRBJ2-5
TGTGCCAGCAGCTTAGCGGGGGGGCGTGAGACCCAGTACTTC
CASSLAGGRETQYF
>many|TRBV7-3|TRBD1|TRBJ1-5
TGTGCCAGCAGCTTAGGACAGGGTGTCAATCAGCCCCAGCATTTT
CASSLGQGVNQPQHF
>few|TRBV18|TRBD1|TRBJ1-1
TGTGCCAGCTCACCTGACAGGGTGTGGGCTTTCTTT
CASSPDRVWAFF
>many|TRBV20-1|NA|TRBJ2-7
TGCAGTGCTAGAGAGGGAGCCCGAACGTGGTACTTC
CSAREGARTWYF
>NA|TRBV28|NA|TRBJ1-2
TGTGCCAGCGCGTGGAGGACCTATGGCTACACCTTC
CASAWRTYGYTF
>few|TRBV9|TRBD2|TRBJ2-5
TGTGCCAGCAGCGTAGGACTAGCGGGGGCCATACTACAAGAGACCCAGTACTTC
CASSVGLAGAILQETQYF
>few|TRBV4-1|NA|TRBJ1-6
TGCGCCAGCAGCCAAGATCAGTGGAGTCAGGCGGGGGCTTGGGATAATTCACCCCTCCACTTT
CASSQDQWSQAGAWDNSPLHF
>many|TRBV7-3|NA|TRBJ2-3
TGTGCCAGCAGCTCTGGCCCTAGCACAGATACGCAGTATTTT
CASSSGPSTDTQYF
>many|TRBV11-2|NA|TRBJ2-5
TGTGCCAGCACCCAGAAGGCGGTCGGGGAGACCCAGTACTTC
CASTQKAVGETQYF
>NA|TRBV2|TRBD1|TRBJ1-1
TGTGCCAGCAGCCAACAGGGGGAGACCACTGAAGCTTTCTTT
CASSQQGETTEAFF
>few|TRBV3-1|NA|TRBJ2-7
TGTGCCAGCAGCCCTAGCCGCGGCAGGAACTACGAGCAGTACTTC
CASSPSRGRNYEQYF
>few|TRBV6-6|TRBD1|TRBJ1-5
TGTGCCACCACAGGGGGCTACGAGCCCCAGCATTTT
CATTGGYEPQHF
>few|TRBV5-1|NA|TRBJ1-1
TGCGCCAGCAGTCCGAACAGTTACACTGAAGCTTTCTTT
CASSPNSYTEAFF
>NA|TRBV12-3/TRBV12-4|NA|TRBJ2-4
TGTGCCAGCAGTTTACGGCAAGGGGGAGCCAAAAACATTCAGTACTTC
CASSLRQGGAKNIQYF
>NA|TRBV6-2/TRBV6-3|NA|TRBJ1-2
TGTGCCAGCAGTTATGCCGGGACCGTCTATGGCTACACCTTC
CASSYAGTVYGYTF